This paragraph covers one T cell receptor (beta chain) sequence. The antigen is not known. This sample was included in a study of Ad26.COV2.S vaccination and SARS-CoV-2 variants. On the study more broadly: Once or twice, 56 days apart, Ad26.COV2.S was delivered intramuscularly.

Generated by immunoSEQ multiplex PCR, the TCRdb table keeps only in-frame clones and is missing some. The sample lists about 350,000 clones, 80% to 90% seen once, with around 3% in the top ten. The CDR3 covers 13 residues. Germline CDR1 and CDR2: SNHLY and FYNNEI. The V and J ends lost 6 bases and 0 bases respectively, with 6 bases between them. Treatment given: around 19 received Ad26.COV2.S at low or high dose, single or two shots; 5 received placebo; per-sample allocation not given. Sampling took place 63 days after the first vaccine or placebo injection. Wuhan-strain spike was delivered by a replication-incompetent Ad26 vector. Study results and limitations: Non-spike TCR breadth was similar in vaccine and placebo recipients. The TCR breadth and depth analyses may have understated or missed part of the total T cell responses.

This sequence joins TRBV2 and TRBJ1-5; D is unresolved. The sequencing used peripheral blood, collected in a trial of Ad26.COV2.S vaccine versus placebo. This sequence originates from a person aged 18-60 years who received the Ad26.COV2.S COVID-19 vaccine or a placebo. The CDR3 DNA sequence: TGTGCCAGCAGCTCTTATAGCAATCAGCCCCAGCATTTT. The encoded protein is CASSSYSNQPQHF.